This T cell receptor beta chain was sequenced for a study of T cell clones after liver transplantation. Libraries were prepared by immunoSEQ multiplex PCR; TCRdb keeps only in-frame clonotypes and omits some of them. The table includes 80,000 or so clones, 80% to 85% detected once. The CDR3 length is 14 residues. V shed 5 bases, J shed 3 bases, and the junction held 5 bases outside the gene matches. Germline V gives CDR1 SEHNR, CDR2 FQNEAQ (reference sequence). The receptor was derived from a human patient who received a liver transplant. Certain T cells may be donor cells from the graft. This specimen was CD4+ T cells from blood, taken approximately 3.5 years after liver transplant. The chain has TRBV7-9 and TRBJ2-7; 9 bases agree with TRBD2. CDR3 sequence: CASSRLTSGYEQYF. In DNA form, the CDR3 reads TGTGCCAGCAGCCGACTGACTAGCGGCTACGAGCAGTACTTC. The whole variable domain, remainder taken from reference TRBV7-9 and TRBJ2-7, is DTGVSQNPRHKITKRGQNVTFRCDPISEHNRLYWYRQTLGQGPEFLTYFQNEAQLEKSRLLSDRFSAERPKGSFSTLEIQRTEQGDSAMYLCASSRLTSGYEQYFGPGTRLTVT.